A single sample is the source of the 18 T cell receptor beta chains below, sequenced in a study of CD8 T cells in ankylosing spondylitis. Study-level points and caveats: A motif of under 10 highly homologous TCR beta variants was seen as apparently characteristic of ankylosing spondylitis blood.

These receptors' targets are unknown. TCRdb re-analysed the 5' RACE reads in MiXCR, keeping a single row per CDR3 protein. The table includes about 800,000 distinct CDR3 sequences, roughly 12% detected once. Material for sequencing was blood, either unsorted or a sorted T cell fraction (not recorded which). The source of these receptors is a male donor with ankylosing spondylitis.

As to this clonotype: With a much larger clone just one base away, this may be a read error. The gene calls are TRBV29-1 and TRBJ2-2, with D possibly being TRBD1 (6 bases). Germline V lookup: CDR1 SQVTM, CDR2 ANQGSEA. The CDR3 has 14 residues. CDR3 residues: CSAGQGWNTGVLFF. In nucleotides, the CDR3 is TGCAGCGCCGGTCAGGGGTGGAACACCGGGGTGCTGTTTTTT.

The chain recombines TRBV5-1 with TRBJ2-7; a weak D match, TRBD1 (6 bases). Germline values: CDR1 SGHRS, CDR2 YFSETQ. The CDR3 sequence is 15 residues long. V was cut by 0 bases and J by 2 bases, with 12 bases left in between. CDR3 nucleotides: TGCGCCAGCAGCTTGGAATTCGGACAGACCTACGAGCAGTACTTC. The encoded protein is CASSLEFGQTYEQYF.

The rearrangement joins TRBV29-1 to TRBJ2-1, with D tentatively TRBD1 (5 bases). The length of the CDR3 is 11 residues. CDR1 and CDR2 from the germline V gene are SQVTM and ANQGSEA. The CDR3 DNA sequence: TGCACCCTAGGGGTAGGGAATGAGCAGTTCTTC. Residues: CTLGVGNEQFF.

This clonotype was seen many times. The chain is built from TRBV10-3 and TRBJ2-7; 9 bases match TRBD2. From germline, CDR1 is ENHRY and CDR2 SYGVKD. The CDR3 loop spans 12 amino acids. With V trimmed by 6 bases and J by 7 bases, 4 bases remained unmatched. CDR3 protein: CAISRTSAEQYF. CDR3 bases: TGTGCCATCAGCAGGACTAGCGCAGAGCAGTACTTC.

This clonotype was observed a handful of times. V gene TRBV29-1 combines with J gene TRBJ1-1; no reliable D call. Germline CDR1 reads SQVTM; CDR2 reads ANQGSEA. This CDR3 is 11 amino acids long. V was trimmed by 7 bases and J by 5 bases, leaving 11 bases between them. CDR3 in amino acids: CSARTLTEAFF. In DNA, the CDR3 is TGCAGCGCCAGAACGCTGACTGAAGCTTTCTTT.

The J gene is TRBJ2-3, the V gene TRBV18; the match to TRBD2 covers 10 bases. The V segment lost 0 bases and the J segment 4 bases; nucleotides outside the gene matches: 4. The germline CDR1 and CDR2 sequences are KGHSH and LQKENI. The CDR3 runs to 16 residues. CDR3 nucleotides: TGTGCCAGCTCACCACCTGGACTAGCGGACGCAGATACGCAGTATTTT. This sequence encodes CASSPPGLADADTQYF.

This clonotype was counted a few times. This chain links TRBV7-2 with TRBJ1-1; TRBD1 aligns across 10 bases. CDR3 size: 16 residues. The germline gives CDR1 SGHTA, CDR2 FQGNSA. J lost 5 bases, V lost 5 bases, and 11 bases had no gene match. DNA of the CDR3: TGTGCCAGCAGCAGAGACAGGGGGCGGGCAAATACTGAAGCTTTCTTT. It is translated as CASSRDRGRANTEAFF.

The chain links TRBV5-1 to TRBJ2-5; TRBD1 agrees at 9 bases. V shed 7 bases, J shed 5 bases, and the junction held 18 bases outside the gene matches. The CDR3 covers 17 residues. The germline V gene has CDR1 SGHRS and CDR2 YFSETQ. CDR3 coding DNA: TGCGCCAGCTCTCGGACAGGGGCCTCCCTAGGGGCGGAGACCCAGTACTTC. Translating it yields CASSRTGASLGAETQYF.

The sample holds a few counts of this clonotype. A read error may account for a junction end that differs from germline. The chain couples TRBV4-2 to TRBJ1-1, with 9 bases fitting TRBD1. Germline CDR1 LGHNA, CDR2 YNFKEQ. This CDR3 comprises 16 residues. DNA for the CDR3: TGTGCCAGCAGCCAAGGTTCCGGGACAGGGAACAGTGAAGCTTTCTTT. Amino acids: CASSQGSGTGNSEAFF.

This clonotype has just a few counts. This rearrangement joins TRBV4-3 to TRBJ1-1; possible D gene TRBD1, 6 bases. Trimming left V 3 bases short and J 0 bases short, with 17 bases between. This CDR3 spans 17 amino acids. Looked up from germline, CDR1 is LGHNA and CDR2 is YSLEER. CDR3 sequence (DNA): TGCGCCAGCAGCCACTCAAAAGCGGGACACATGAACACTGAAGCTTTCTTT. Amino acid sequence: CASSHSKAGHMNTEAFF.

The chain joins TRBV6-1 to TRBJ2-5, with D possibly being TRBD2 (6 bases). Germline V gene lookup returns CDR1 MNHNS and CDR2 SASEGT. Trimming removed 6 bases from V and 1 base from J, with 18 bases in between. CDR3 size: 16 residues. CDR3 residues: CASRFGPAEGQETQYF. CDR3 nucleotide sequence: TGTGCCAGCAGATTCGGTCCCGCGGAGGGCCAAGAGACCCAGTACTTC.

This clonotype was seen more than once but under ten times. The CDR3 protein is CASSEGLAGGPRETQYF. CDR3 sequence (DNA): TGCGCCAGCAGCGAGGGACTAGCGGGGGGCCCTCGAGAGACCCAGTACTTC. The chain combines TRBV4-3 with TRBJ2-5; TRBD2 aligns across 15 bases. This CDR3 comprises 17 residues. In germline, CDR1 is LGHNA, CDR2 YSLEER. Unmatched junction bases numbered 8, after V lost 5 bases and J lost 4 bases.

A few counts support this clonotype. V is TRBV4-1 and J is TRBJ2-2, with TRBD1 matching over 7 bases. The CDR3 has 17 amino acids. V was clipped by 4 bases and J by 1 base; unmatched bases: 9. Per germline, CDR1 MGHRA and CDR2 YSYEKL. This CDR3 reads CASSRARDSRNTGELFF. The CDR3 DNA sequence: TGCGCCAGCAGCCGGGCCCGGGACAGCAGGAACACCGGGGAGCTGTTTTTT.

This chain links TRBV28 with TRBJ2-6, with a weak D call TRBD2 (6 bases). This CDR3 spans 15 amino acids. Germline CDR1 reads MDHEN; CDR2 reads SYDVKM. V shed 2 bases and J shed 4 bases, with 9 bases lying between them. CDR3 in amino acids: CASSLGGIGANVLTF. The CDR3 coding sequence is TGTGCCAGCAGTTTAGGGGGGATCGGGGCCAACGTCCTGACTTTC. Based on the CDR3 plus reference TRBV28 and TRBJ2-6, the full variable domain is DVKVTQSSRYLVKRTGEKVFLECVQDMDHENMFWYRQDPGLGLRLIYFSYDVKMKEKGDIPEGYSVSREKKERFSLILESASTNQTSMYLCASSLGGIGANVLTFGAGSRLTVL.

This clonotype was observed at least ten times. This chain uses TRBV5-1 with TRBJ2-7; D uncertain. CDR1 is SGHRS, CDR2 YFSETQ, per germline. Deletions cut 2 bases from V and 1 base from J, with 10 bases between. The CDR3 runs 14 residues. Written as DNA, the CDR3 is TGCGCCAGCAGCTTTCTTTTCGGATCCTACGAGCAGTACTTC. Translated, it gives CASSFLFGSYEQYF. Combining the CDR3 with reference TRBV5-1 and TRBJ2-7 gives the whole variable domain KAGVTQTPRYLIKTRGQQVTLSCSPISGHRSVSWYQQTPGQGLQFLFEYFSETQRNKGNFPGRFSGRQFSNSRSEMNVSTLELGDSALYLCASSFLFGSYEQYFGPGTRLTVT.

V is TRBV5-1 and J is TRBJ2-1; TRBD2 agrees at 8 bases. Losses at the gene ends were 6 bases for V and 8 bases for J; bases not matched to a gene: 10. CDR3 length equals 14 residues. CDR1 is SGHRS and CDR2 is YFSETQ in the germline V gene. This chain's CDR3 is CASTQRGPRDEQFF. CDR3 in DNA: TGCGCCAGCACGCAGCGGGGGCCCCGCGATGAGCAGTTCTTC.

This clonotype showed up just a few times. The chain links TRBV9 to TRBJ2-1; D gene ambiguous. Germline CDR1 SGDLS, CDR2 YYNGEE. Trimming shortened V by 2 bases and J by 4 bases, and 13 bases separated the two germline ends. CDR3 length: 15 amino acids. For the CDR3, the DNA is TGTGCCAGCAGCGTTACCCCTCCAGAGTACAATGAGCAGTTCTTC. This encodes CASSVTPPEYNEQFF. Based on the CDR3 plus reference TRBV9 and TRBJ2-1, the full variable domain is DSGVTQTPKHLITATGQRVTLRCSPRSGDLSVYWYQQSLDQGLQFLIQYYNGEERAKGNILERFSAQQFPDLHSELNLSSLELGDSALYFCASSVTPPEYNEQFFGPGTRLTVL.

With respect to this clonotype: A much larger clone lies a single base off, so this may be a read error. The J gene is TRBJ2-1, the V gene TRBV5-1, with 7 bases fitting TRBD1. J was trimmed by 4 bases and V by 3 bases; bases with no gene match: 1. CDR1 and CDR2 (germline): SGHRS, YFSETQ. This CDR3 spans 13 amino acids. CDR3 nucleotide sequence: TGCGCCAGCAGCTGGGGACAGTACAATGAGCAGTTCTTC. This gives the protein CASSWGQYNEQFF.